Following are 23 T cell receptor beta chains from one sample sequenced in a study of response to subunit inactivated influenza vaccine. Via MiXCR, TCRdb re-called the RT-PCR reads, giving one row per CDR3 protein. The sample contains 500,000 to 650,000 distinct CDR3 sequences, 6.5% to 8% of which appear only once. The starting material was PBMCs from blood, obtained 23 to 25 months after vaccination. These receptors were collected from a man aged 50 to 75 who received an inactivated influenza vaccine.

The chain uses TRBV10-3 and TRBJ2-7; the match to TRBD1 covers 7 bases. V lost 1 base, J lost 2 bases, and 2 bases stayed unmatched. The CDR3 consists of 14 residues. CDR1 ENHRY and CDR2 SYGVKD come from the germline V gene. The CDR3 here is CAISEWGQPYEQYF. Written as DNA, the CDR3 is TGTGCCATCAGTGAGTGGGGACAGCCCTACGAGCAGTACTTC.

In this sample, this clonotype turned up many times. The CDR3 nucleotides read TGCAGTGCTAGCTTAGGATACAGTTACACTGAAGCTTTCTTT. Residues: CSASLGYSYTEAFF. The rearrangement uses TRBV20-1 and TRBJ1-1; no reliable D call. There are 14 residues in the CDR3. Germline V CDR1 and CDR2: DFQATT, SNEGSKA (reference sequence). With 3 bases removed from V and 3 bases from J, the gap between germline ends came to 14 bases.

The gene calls are TRBV7-9 and TRBJ2-1, with D hard to call. Trimming removed 7 bases at V and 1 base at J, with 17 bases between. The CDR3 has 16 amino acids. Germline V gene lookup returns CDR1 SEHNR and CDR2 FQNEAQ (reference sequence). The CDR3 protein is CASKGEDAHSYNEQFF. In DNA, the CDR3 is TGTGCCAGCAAGGGTGAGGACGCGCATTCCTACAATGAGCAGTTCTTC. Full variable domain (outside the CDR3, taken from reference TRBV7-9 and TRBJ2-1): DTGVSQNPRHKITKRGQNVTFRCDPISEHNRLYWYRQTLGQGPEFLTYFQNEAQLEKSRLLSDRFSAERPKGSFSTLEIQRTEQGDSAMYLCASKGEDAHSYNEQFFGPGTRLTVL.

This clonotype was counted only a few times. J is TRBJ2-5 and V is TRBV11-2; D possibly corresponds to TRBD2 (5 bases). Between the trimmed V and J ends, which lost 4 bases and 5 bases, there was a span of 17 bases. In germline, CDR1 is SGHAT, CDR2 FQNNGV. The CDR3 length is 15 residues. The CDR3 DNA follows: TGTGCCAGCAGCTCTAACGGGATCACCGGGGAGACCCAGTACTTC. Amino acids: CASSSNGITGETQYF.

Many counts were recorded for this clonotype. V gene TRBV19 combines with J gene TRBJ2-1; D gene unclear. Germline values: CDR1 LNHDA, CDR2 SQIVND (reference sequence). Trimming removed 4 bases at V and 0 bases at J, with 10 bases between. This CDR3 has 15 residues. DNA for the CDR3: TGTGCCAGTAGTAGCACCTCCAGCTCCTACAATGAGCAGTTCTTC. This codes for CASSSTSSSYNEQFF.

V and J are TRBV7-3 and TRBJ2-1; 7 bases match TRBD2. Germline V gives CDR1 SGHTA, CDR2 FQGTGA. J was trimmed by 5 bases and V by 3 bases; bases with no gene match: 7. The CDR3 extends over 15 amino acids. CDR3 sequence (DNA): TGTGCCAGCAGCTTCGGGGCTAGCGGAAACAATGAGCAGTTCTTC. Translated: CASSFGASGNNEQFF.

This chain links TRBV4-3 with TRBJ2-2; the match to TRBD1 covers 7 bases. V was clipped by 0 bases and J by 0 bases; unmatched bases: 10. The CDR3 is made up of 19 amino acids. Germline lookup yields CDR1 LGHNA and CDR2 YSLEER. The CDR3 bases are TGCGCCAGCAGCCAAGATCACAGGGGCCCTTTCGCGAACACCGGGGAGCTGTTTTTT. It translates to CASSQDHRGPFANTGELFF.

Points on this clonotype: At one end the junction does not follow the germline gene, possibly because of a read error. This chain links TRBV20-1 with TRBJ2-5; D gene unclear. Germline lookup yields CDR1 DFQATT and CDR2 SNEGSKA (reference sequence). The CDR3 contains 14 residues. CDR3 protein: CSARDLDLGQTQYF. The CDR3 nucleotides are TGCAGTGCCAGAGATTTGGATCTTGGACAGACCCAGTACTTC.

The J gene is TRBJ1-1, the V gene TRBV7-9, with a possible D match to TRBD1 (5 bases). Trimming left V 4 bases short and J 0 bases short, with 12 bases between. The CDR3 totals 15 residues. Germline V gives CDR1 SEHNR, CDR2 FQNEAQ (reference sequence). This chain's CDR3 is CASSSTDFMNTEAFF. Here the CDR3 DNA reads TGTGCCAGCAGCTCGACAGACTTCATGAACACTGAAGCTTTCTTT. The full variable domain, completed using reference TRBV7-9 and TRBJ1-1, is DTGVSQNPRHKITKRGQNVTFRCDPISEHNRLYWYRQTLGQGPEFLTYFQNEAQLEKSRLLSDRFSAERPKGSFSTLEIQRTEQGDSAMYLCASSSTDFMNTEAFFGQGTRLTVV.

This clonotype was picked up a small number of times. The genes are TRBV11-2 and TRBJ1-6; no definite D call. V dropped 1 base and J dropped 0 bases, with 7 bases sitting between them. This CDR3 has 16 residues. The germline V gene encodes CDR1 SGHAT and CDR2 FQNNGV. The CDR3 sequence is CASSLVWSSYNSPLHF. The DNA for the CDR3 is TGTGCCAGCAGCTTAGTTTGGAGCTCCTATAATTCACCCCTCCACTTT. Variable domain in full (rest from reference TRBV11-2 and TRBJ1-6): EAGVAQSPRYKIIEKRQSVAFWCNPISGHATLYWYQQILGQGPKLLIQFQNNGVVDDSQLPKDRFSAERLKGVDSTLKIQPAKLEDSAVYLCASSLVWSSYNSPLHFGNGTRLTVT.

The sample holds many counts of this clonotype. The CDR3 DNA reads as TGTGCCATCTCAGAGACTAATGAAAAACTGTTTTTT. It codes for CAISETNEKLFF. J is TRBJ1-4 and V is TRBV10-3; D is ambiguous. The V end lost 8 bases, the J end lost 2 bases, and 6 bases lay between the germline ends. Germline loops: CDR1 ENHRY, CDR2 SYGVKD. The CDR3 length is 12 residues.

The CDR3 DNA reads as TGTGCCAGCAGTAAGCTGGGACTAGCGGCTCGGAATGAGCAGTTCTTC. Its protein is CASSKLGLAARNEQFF. V usage is TRBV6-2 or TRBV6-3 and J usage is TRBJ2-1; 11 nucleotides align to TRBD2. The length of the CDR3 is 16 residues. Per the germline V gene, CDR1 is MNHEY and CDR2 is SVGEGT. The V segment lost 5 bases and the J segment 7 bases; nucleotides outside the gene matches: 10.

In its sample, this clonotype was seen a few times. This chain connects TRBV12-3 or TRBV12-4 to TRBJ2-1; D unclear. The CDR3 spans 14 residues. Trimming pared 7 bases from V and 0 bases from J, leaving 10 bases between. The CDR3 is CASTFGNSYNEQFF. CDR3 bases: TGTGCCAGCACCTTCGGTAACTCCTACAATGAGCAGTTCTTC.

This clonotype appeared a few times. The chain joins TRBV20-1 to TRBJ2-3; D is perhaps TRBD2 (5 bases). Germline loops: CDR1 DFQATT, CDR2 SNEGSKA (reference sequence). The V gene lost 2 bases and the J gene lost 2 bases, with 20 bases spanning the gap. The CDR3 has 17 residues. The CDR3 bases are TGCAGTGCTAGAATCCACGCAGGAGGTGTGAACACAGATACGCAGTATTTT. It yields the protein CSARIHAGGVNTDTQYF.

In this sample, this clonotype turned up many times. The rearrangement links TRBV7-9 to TRBJ1-2; unclear D gene. From germline, CDR1 is SEHNR and CDR2 FQNEAQ (reference sequence). Trimming pared 1 base from V and 4 bases from J, leaving 7 bases between. The CDR3 loop spans 13 amino acids. The CDR3 here is CASSLGQFYGYTF. As DNA, the CDR3 is TGTGCCAGCAGCTTAGGGCAGTTCTATGGCTACACCTTC.

The V call is TRBV2, the J call TRBJ2-5; D is possibly TRBD1 (6 bases). Germline assignment: CDR1 SNHLY and CDR2 FYNNEI. V lost 5 bases and J lost 5, with 18 bases in between. The CDR3 extends over 15 amino acids. The CDR3: CASSLTDSGVETQYF. Written as DNA, the CDR3 is TGTGCCAGCAGTTTGACGGACAGCGGCGTCGAGACCCAGTACTTC.

This chain uses TRBV6-1 with TRBJ2-2; D is unresolved. V was cut by 5 bases and J by 0 bases, with 19 bases left in between. This CDR3 spans 18 amino acids. Per germline, CDR1 MNHNS and CDR2 SASEGT. The CDR3 coding sequence is TGTGCCAGCAGTAGCTTACTGGCCCGATTCGCGAACACCGGGGAGCTGTTTTTT. Translated, it gives CASSSLLARFANTGELFF.

This clonotype has just a few counts. The rearrangement uses TRBV11-2 and TRBJ1-6; no reliable D call. CDR3 length: 15 amino acids. V shed 2 bases and J shed 0 bases, with 5 bases lying between them. Germline V CDR1 and CDR2: SGHAT, FQNNGV. CDR3 coding DNA: TGTGCCAGCAGCTTACTCAGCTCCTATAATTCACCCCTCCACTTT. Protein product: CASSLLSSYNSPLHF. Full variable domain (rest looked up from reference TRBV11-2 and TRBJ1-6): EAGVAQSPRYKIIEKRQSVAFWCNPISGHATLYWYQQILGQGPKLLIQFQNNGVVDDSQLPKDRFSAERLKGVDSTLKIQPAKLEDSAVYLCASSLLSSYNSPLHFGNGTRLTVT.

CDR3: CASSLLGTRSRETQYF. Here the CDR3 DNA reads TGCGCCAGCAGCCTATTGGGGACAAGGAGCAGGGAGACCCAGTACTTC. The chain has TRBV4-1 and TRBJ2-5; a possible D gene is TRBD1 (6 bases). CDR3 size: 16 residues. V was pared by 4 bases and J by 5 bases, with 20 bases between. Germline V gene sequence: CDR1 MGHRA, CDR2 YSYEKL.

The chain couples TRBV7-9 to TRBJ1-5; the D is unclear. Trimming left V 5 bases short and J 3 bases short, with 8 bases between. This CDR3 region has 13 residues. Per the germline V gene, CDR1 is SEHNR and CDR2 is FQNEAQ (reference sequence). This chain's CDR3 is CASSGQHNQPQHF. The CDR3 DNA reads as TGTGCCAGCAGCGGTCAGCACAATCAGCCCCAGCATTTT.

This clonotype was counted a few times. DNA of the CDR3: TGTGCCAGCAGTTACGAGGACAGGGGCCACGAGCAGTACTTC. Its translation is CASSYEDRGHEQYF. The chain has TRBV6-5 and TRBJ2-7; 9 positions agree with TRBD1. Per the germline V gene, CDR1 is MNHEY and CDR2 is SVGAGI. The V segment lost 2 bases and the J segment 5 bases; nucleotides outside the gene matches: 4. The CDR3 extends over 14 amino acids.

This clonotype was found many times. The rearrangement joins TRBV5-6 to TRBJ2-3, with D possibly TRBD1 on 6 matching bases. This CDR3 spans 15 amino acids. V lost 4 bases, J lost 2 bases, and 14 bases lay in between. Germline CDR1 SGHDT, CDR2 YYEEEE. DNA of the CDR3: TGTGCCAGCAGCGGCTACAGGGTCTACACAGATACGCAGTATTTT. It translates to CASSGYRVYTDTQYF.

This clonotype was counted between two and nine times. The gene calls are TRBV12-3 or TRBV12-4 and TRBJ2-3, with 7 bases matching TRBD2. The CDR3 is 15 residues long. V lost 6 bases to trimming and J lost 4 bases; unmatched junction nucleotides: 10. The CDR3: CASSLSGVGADTQYF. CDR3 sequence (DNA): TGTGCCAGCAGCCTAAGCGGGGTAGGAGCAGATACGCAGTATTTT.